This TCR beta chain was captured by sequencing in a study of cytomegalovirus exposure and HLA in healthy donors. Study results and caveats: A few CMV-associated chains proved CMV antigen-specific in vitro.

PCR used 60 Vbeta primers and 13 Jbeta primers. TCRdb's copy holds only in-frame clones and misses some; the assay was immunoSEQ multiplex PCR. The repertoire includes some 150,000 clones, around 76% of them detected once, and almost 4% sits in the top ten. Germline V gene sequence: CDR1 MNHEY, CDR2 SVGAGI. CDR3 length: 15 amino acids. With regard to this clone: No antigen is known for it.

The chain employs TRBV6-5 and TRBJ2-5; 12 nucleotides line up with TRBD2. TRBJ2-7 matches the DNA end more closely, so the J call is doubtful. The sample consisted of PBMCs. This receptor was identified in a man younger than 35 in good health and CMV-seronegative. CDR3 sequence: CASSYSTSGSHEQYF. CDR3 nucleotides: TGTGCCAGCAGTTACTCGACTAGCGGGAGCCACGAGCAGTACTTC.